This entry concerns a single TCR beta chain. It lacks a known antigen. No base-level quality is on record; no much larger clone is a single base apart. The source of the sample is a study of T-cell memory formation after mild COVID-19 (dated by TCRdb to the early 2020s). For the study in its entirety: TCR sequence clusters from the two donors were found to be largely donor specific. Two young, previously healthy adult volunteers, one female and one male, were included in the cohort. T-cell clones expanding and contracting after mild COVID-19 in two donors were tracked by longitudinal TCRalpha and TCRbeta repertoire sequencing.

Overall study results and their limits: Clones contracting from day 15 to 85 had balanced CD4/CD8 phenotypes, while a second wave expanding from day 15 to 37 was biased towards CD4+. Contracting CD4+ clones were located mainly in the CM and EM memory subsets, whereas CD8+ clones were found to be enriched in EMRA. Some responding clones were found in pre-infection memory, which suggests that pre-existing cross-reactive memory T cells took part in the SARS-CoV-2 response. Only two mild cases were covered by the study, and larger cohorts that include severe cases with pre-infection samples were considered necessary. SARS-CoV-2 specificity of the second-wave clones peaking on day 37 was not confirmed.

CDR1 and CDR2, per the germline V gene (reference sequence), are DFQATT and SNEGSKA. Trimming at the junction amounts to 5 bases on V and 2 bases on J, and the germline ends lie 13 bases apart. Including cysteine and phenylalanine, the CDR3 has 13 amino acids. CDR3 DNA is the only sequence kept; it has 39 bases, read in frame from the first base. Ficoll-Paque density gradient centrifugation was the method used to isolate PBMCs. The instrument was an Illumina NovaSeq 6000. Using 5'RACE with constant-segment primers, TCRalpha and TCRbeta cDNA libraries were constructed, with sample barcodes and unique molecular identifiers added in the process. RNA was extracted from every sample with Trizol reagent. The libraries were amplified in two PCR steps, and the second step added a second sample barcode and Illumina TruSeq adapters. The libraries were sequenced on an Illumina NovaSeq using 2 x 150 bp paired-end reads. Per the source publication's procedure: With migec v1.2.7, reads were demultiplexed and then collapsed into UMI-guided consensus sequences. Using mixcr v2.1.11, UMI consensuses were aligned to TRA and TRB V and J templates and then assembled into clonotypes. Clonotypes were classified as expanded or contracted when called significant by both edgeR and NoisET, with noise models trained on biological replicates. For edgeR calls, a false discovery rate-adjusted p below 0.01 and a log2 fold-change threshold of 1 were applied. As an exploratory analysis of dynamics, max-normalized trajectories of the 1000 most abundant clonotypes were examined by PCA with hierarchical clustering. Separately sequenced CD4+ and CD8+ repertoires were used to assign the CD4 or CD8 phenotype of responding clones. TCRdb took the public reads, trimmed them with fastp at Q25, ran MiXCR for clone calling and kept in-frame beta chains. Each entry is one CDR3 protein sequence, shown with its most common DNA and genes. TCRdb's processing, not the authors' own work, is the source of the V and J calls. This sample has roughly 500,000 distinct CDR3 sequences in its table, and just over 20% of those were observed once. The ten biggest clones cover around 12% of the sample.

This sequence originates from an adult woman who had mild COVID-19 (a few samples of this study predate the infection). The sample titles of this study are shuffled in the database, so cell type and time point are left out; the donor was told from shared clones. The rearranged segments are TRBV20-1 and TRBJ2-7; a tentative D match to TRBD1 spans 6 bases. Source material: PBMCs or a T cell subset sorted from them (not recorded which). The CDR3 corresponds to CSALRDTAYEQYF. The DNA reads TGCAGTGCTCTCCGGGACACTGCCTACGAGCAGTACTTC.